The T cell receptor (beta chain) under discussion was sequenced for a study of Ad26.COV2.S vaccination and SARS-CoV-2 variants. Regarding treatment: 15 to 20 received Ad26.COV2.S at low or high dose, single or two shots; about five received placebo; per-sample allocation not given. The investigators took samples on day 63 after the first vaccine or placebo injection. This vaccine is an Ad26 vector that expresses the Wuhan-strain SARS-CoV-2 spike. Libraries were prepared by immunoSEQ multiplex PCR; TCRdb keeps only in-frame clonotypes and omits some of them. The sample has over 400,000 clones, 90% seen once. Points from the study as a whole: Those who received vaccine or placebo ended up with similar non-spike TCR breadth.

Trimming left V 9 bases short and J 4 bases short, with 19 bases between. This CDR3 has 14 amino acids. Notes on this clone: Its antigen is not known.

Sequences were derived from peripheral blood, sampled in a trial of Ad26.COV2.S vaccine versus placebo. V usage is TRBV23-1 and J usage is TRBJ2-7; the D gene is possibly TRBD2 (5 bases). TRBV23-1 is flagged as an ORF with uncertain function. This clonotype was sampled from a person aged 18 to 65 who received the Ad26.COV2.S COVID-19 vaccine or a placebo. The CDR3 DNA is TGCGCCAGTCAGCTCCGGGATGAGGGTTACGAGCAGTACTTC. Amino acids: CASQLRDEGYEQYF.